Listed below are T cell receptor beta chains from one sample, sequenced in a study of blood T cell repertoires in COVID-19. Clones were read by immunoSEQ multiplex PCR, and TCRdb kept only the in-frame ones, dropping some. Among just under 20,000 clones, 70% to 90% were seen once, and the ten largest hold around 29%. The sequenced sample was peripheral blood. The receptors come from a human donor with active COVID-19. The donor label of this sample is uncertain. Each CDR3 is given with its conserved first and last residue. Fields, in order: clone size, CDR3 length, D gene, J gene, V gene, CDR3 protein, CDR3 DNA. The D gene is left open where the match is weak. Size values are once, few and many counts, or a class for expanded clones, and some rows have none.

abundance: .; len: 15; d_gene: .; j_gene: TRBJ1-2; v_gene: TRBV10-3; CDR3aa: CAISERSGLYYGYTF; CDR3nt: TGTGCCATCAGTGAGCGTTCAGGCCTTTACTATGGCTACACCTTC
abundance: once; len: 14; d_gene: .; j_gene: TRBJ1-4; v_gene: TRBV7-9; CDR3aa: CASSLGGDNEKLFF; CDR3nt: TGTGCCAGCAGCTTAGGGGGGGATAATGAAAAACTGTTTTTT
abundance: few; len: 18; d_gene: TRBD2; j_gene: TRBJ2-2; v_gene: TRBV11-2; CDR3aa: CASSTGLAGPRDTGELFF; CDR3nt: TGTGCCAGCAGCACGGGACTAGCGGGCCCGCGGGACACCGGGGAGCTGTTTTTT
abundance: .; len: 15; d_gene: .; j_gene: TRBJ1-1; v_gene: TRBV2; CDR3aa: CASSESPRMNTEAFF; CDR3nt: TGTGCCAGCAGCGAGTCCCCGAGGATGAACACTGAAGCTTTCTTT
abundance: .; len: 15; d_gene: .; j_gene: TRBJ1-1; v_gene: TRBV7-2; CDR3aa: CASSPPTGGYTEAFF; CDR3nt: TGTGCCAGCAGCCCCCCGACAGGCGGATACACTGAAGCTTTCTTT
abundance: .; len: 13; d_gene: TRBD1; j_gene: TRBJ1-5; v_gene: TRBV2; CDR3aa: CASKGTGVQPQHF; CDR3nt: TGTGCCAGCAAGGGGACAGGGGTTCAGCCCCAGCATTTT
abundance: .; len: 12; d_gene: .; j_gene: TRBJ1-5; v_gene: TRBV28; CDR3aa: CASSFISGHRHF; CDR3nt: TGTGCCAGCAGTTTTATATCCGGACATCGGCATTTT
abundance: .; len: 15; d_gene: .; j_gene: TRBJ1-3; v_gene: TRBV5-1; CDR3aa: CASSLDTGSGNTIYF; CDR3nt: TGCGCCAGCAGCTTGGACACGGGGTCTGGAAACACCATATATTTT
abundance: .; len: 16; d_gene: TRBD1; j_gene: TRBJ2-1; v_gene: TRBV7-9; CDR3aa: CASSYLGQGRYNEQFF; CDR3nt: TGTGCCAGCAGCTACCTGGGACAGGGTCGCTACAATGAGCAGTTCTTC
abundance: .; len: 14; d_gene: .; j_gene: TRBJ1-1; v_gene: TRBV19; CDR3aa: CASSMAELNTEAFF; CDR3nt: TGTGCCAGTAGTATGGCGGAGCTGAACACTGAAGCTTTCTTT
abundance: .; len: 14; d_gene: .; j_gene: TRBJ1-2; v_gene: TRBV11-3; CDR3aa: CASSLDRRVPGYTF; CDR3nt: TGTGCCAGCAGCTTAGATCGCAGGGTTCCTGGCTACACCTTC
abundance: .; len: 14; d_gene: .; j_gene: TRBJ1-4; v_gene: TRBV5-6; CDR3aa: CASSFSGPNEKLFF; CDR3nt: TGTGCCAGCAGCTTTAGCGGACCTAATGAAAAACTGTTTTTT
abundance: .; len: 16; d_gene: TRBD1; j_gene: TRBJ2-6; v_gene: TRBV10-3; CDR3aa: CAISERDRAGANVLTF; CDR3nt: TGTGCCATCAGTGAGCGGGACAGGGCTGGGGCCAACGTCCTGACTTTC
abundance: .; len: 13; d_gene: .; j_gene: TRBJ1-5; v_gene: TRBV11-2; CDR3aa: CASSLAGNQPQHF; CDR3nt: TGTGCCAGCAGCTTAGCAGGCAATCAGCCCCAGCATTTT
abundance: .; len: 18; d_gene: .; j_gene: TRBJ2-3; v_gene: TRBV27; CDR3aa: CASSLSTFGDGFMYTQYF; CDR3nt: .
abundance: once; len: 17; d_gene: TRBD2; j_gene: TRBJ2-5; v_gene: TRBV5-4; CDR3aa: CASSLAGLAGGPETQYF; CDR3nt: TGTGCCAGCAGCTTGGCGGGACTAGCGGGAGGCCCGGAGACCCAGTACTTC
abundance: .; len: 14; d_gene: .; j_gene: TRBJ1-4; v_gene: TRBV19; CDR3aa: CASSIGQFDEKLFF; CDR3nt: TGTGCCAGTAGTATTGGACAGTTCGATGAAAAACTGTTTTTT
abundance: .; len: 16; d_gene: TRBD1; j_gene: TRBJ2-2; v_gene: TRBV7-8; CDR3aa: CASSRVRDRGHGELFF; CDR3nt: TGTGCCAGCAGCCGGGTCCGGGACAGGGGGCACGGGGAGCTGTTTTTT
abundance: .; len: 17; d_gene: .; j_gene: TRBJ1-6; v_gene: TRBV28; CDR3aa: CASSLVASRSYNSPLHF; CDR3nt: TGTGCCAGCAGTTTAGTAGCCAGCCGCTCCTATAATTCACCCCTCCACTTT
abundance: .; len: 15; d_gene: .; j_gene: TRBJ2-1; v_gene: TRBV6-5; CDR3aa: CASSYGSSTVGEQFF; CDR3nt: TGTGCCAGCAGTTATGGGAGCTCAACGGTGGGTGAGCAGTTCTTC
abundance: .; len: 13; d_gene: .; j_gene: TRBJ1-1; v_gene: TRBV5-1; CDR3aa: CASRVTENTEAFF; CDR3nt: TGCGCCAGCAGGGTTACAGAGAACACTGAAGCTTTCTTT
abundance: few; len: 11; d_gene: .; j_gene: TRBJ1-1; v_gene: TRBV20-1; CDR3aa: CSALRQAEAFF; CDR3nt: TGCAGTGCCCTTAGACAGGCTGAAGCTTTCTTT
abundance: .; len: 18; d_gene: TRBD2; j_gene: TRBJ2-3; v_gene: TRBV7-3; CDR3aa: CASSLMVYPSGSADTQYF; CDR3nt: TGTGCCAGCAGCCTAATGGTCTATCCTAGCGGGAGTGCAGATACGCAGTATTTT
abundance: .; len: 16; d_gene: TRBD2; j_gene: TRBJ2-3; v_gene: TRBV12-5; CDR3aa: CASGLAGTSGGERPYF; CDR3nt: TGTGCTAGTGGTTTGGCCGGGACTAGCGGGGGGGAGCGTCCGTATTTT
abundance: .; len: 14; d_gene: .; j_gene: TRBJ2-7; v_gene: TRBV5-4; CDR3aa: CASSYQGASGEQYF; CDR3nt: TGTGCCAGCAGCTACCAAGGGGCTAGTGGCGAGCAGTACTTC
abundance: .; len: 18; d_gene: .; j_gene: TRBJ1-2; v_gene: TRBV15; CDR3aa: CATSGGPQVSKTNYGYTF; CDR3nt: TGTGCCACCAGCGGAGGCCCGCAAGTATCTAAGACTAACTATGGCTACACCTTC
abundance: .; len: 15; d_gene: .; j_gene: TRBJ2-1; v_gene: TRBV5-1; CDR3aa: CASSLLQGSWNEQFF; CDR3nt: TGCGCCAGCAGCTTGCTACAGGGATCGTGGAATGAGCAGTTCTTC
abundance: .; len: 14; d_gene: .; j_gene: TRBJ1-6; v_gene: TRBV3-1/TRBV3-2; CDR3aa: CASSQDNYNSPLHF; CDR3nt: TGTGCCAGCAGCCAAGACAACTATAATTCACCCCTCCACTTT
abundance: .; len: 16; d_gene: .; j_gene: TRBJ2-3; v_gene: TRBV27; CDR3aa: CASSRQDTSGTDTQYF; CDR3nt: TGTGCCAGCAGTCGACAGGACACTAGCGGCACAGATACGCAGTATTTT
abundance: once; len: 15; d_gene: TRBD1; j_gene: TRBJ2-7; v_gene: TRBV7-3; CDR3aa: CASSDRDRGRGEQYF; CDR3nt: TGTGCCAGCAGCGACCGGGACAGGGGGCGAGGTGAGCAGTACTTC
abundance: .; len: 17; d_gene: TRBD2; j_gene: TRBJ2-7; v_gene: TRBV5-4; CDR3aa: CASSFSGLAGGPGEQYF; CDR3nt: TGTGCCAGCAGCTTCTCGGGACTAGCGGGGGGGCCGGGGGAGCAGTACTTC
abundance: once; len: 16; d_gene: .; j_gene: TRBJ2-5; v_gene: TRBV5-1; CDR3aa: CASSLTGGTIQETQYF; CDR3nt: TGCGCCAGCAGCTTGACGGGGGGCACAATCCAAGAGACCCAGTACTTC
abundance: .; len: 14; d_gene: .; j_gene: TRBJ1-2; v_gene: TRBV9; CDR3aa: CASSGPGYNYGYTF; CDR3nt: TGTGCCAGCAGCGGGCCGGGGTATAACTATGGCTACACCTTC
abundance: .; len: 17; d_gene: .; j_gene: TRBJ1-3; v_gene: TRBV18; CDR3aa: CASSPRGHGDSGNTIYF; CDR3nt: TGTGCCAGCTCACCACGAGGACACGGAGACTCTGGAAACACCATATATTTT
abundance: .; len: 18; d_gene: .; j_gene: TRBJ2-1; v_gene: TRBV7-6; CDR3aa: CASSSLTSYGSTYNEQFF; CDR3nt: TGTGCCAGCAGCTCCCTGACTAGTTATGGATCGACTTACAATGAGCAGTTCTTC
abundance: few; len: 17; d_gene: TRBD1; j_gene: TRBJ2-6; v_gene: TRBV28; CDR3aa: CASSSSGTGAGANVLTF; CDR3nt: TGTGCCAGCAGTTCCTCCGGGACAGGGGCTGGGGCCAACGTCCTGACTTTC
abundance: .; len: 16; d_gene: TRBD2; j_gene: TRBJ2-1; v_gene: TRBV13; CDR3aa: CASSVTSGVNYNEQFF; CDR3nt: TGTGCCAGCAGCGTAACGAGCGGGGTGAACTACAATGAGCAGTTCTTC
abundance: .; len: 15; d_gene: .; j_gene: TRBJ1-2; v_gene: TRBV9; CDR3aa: CASSAQQVLNYGYTF; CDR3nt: TGTGCCAGCAGCGCGCAACAGGTTCTTAACTATGGCTACACCTTC
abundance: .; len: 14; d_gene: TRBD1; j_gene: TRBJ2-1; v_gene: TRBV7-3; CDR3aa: CASSLGQDWDEQFF; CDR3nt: TGTGCCAGCAGCTTAGGACAGGACTGGGATGAGCAGTTCTTC
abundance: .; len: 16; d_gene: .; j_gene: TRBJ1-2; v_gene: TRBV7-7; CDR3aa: CASSFSSRFWPNGYTF; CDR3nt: TGTGCTAGCAGCTTTTCTAGCAGGTTTTGGCCCAATGGCTACACCTTC
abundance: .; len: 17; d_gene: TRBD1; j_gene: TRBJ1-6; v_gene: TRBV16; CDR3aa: CASSQFEQGKVNSPLHF; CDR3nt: TGTGCCAGCAGCCAATTTGAACAGGGGAAGGTGAATTCACCCCTCCACTTT
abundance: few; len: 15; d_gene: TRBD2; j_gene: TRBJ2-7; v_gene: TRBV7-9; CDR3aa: CASSLVSGRAYEQYF; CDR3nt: TGTGCCAGCAGCTTAGTAAGCGGGAGGGCCTACGAGCAGTACTTC
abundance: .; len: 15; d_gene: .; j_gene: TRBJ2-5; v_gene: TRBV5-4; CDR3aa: CASSLSLANQETQYF; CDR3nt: TGTGCCAGCAGCTTGTCTCTAGCGAACCAAGAGACCCAGTACTTC
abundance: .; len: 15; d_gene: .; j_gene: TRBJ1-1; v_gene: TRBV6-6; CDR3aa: CASSYVRSLSTEAFF; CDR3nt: TGTGCCAGCAGTTACGTACGGAGTTTGTCCACTGAAGCTTTCTTT